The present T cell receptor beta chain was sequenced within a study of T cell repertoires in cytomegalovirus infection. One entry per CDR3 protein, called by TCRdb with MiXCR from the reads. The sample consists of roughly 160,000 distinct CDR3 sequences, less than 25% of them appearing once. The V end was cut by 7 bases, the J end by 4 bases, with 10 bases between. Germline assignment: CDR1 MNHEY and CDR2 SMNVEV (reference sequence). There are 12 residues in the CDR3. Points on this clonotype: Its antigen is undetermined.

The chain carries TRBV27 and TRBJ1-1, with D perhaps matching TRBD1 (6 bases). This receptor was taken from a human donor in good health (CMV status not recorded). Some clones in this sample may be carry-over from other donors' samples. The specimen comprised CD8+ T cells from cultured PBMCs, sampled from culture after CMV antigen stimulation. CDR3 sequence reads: CASITGSTEAFF. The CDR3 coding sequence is TGTGCCAGCATCACAGGGTCCACTGAAGCTTTCTTT.